This note documents a single T cell receptor (beta chain) sequence. The antigen is unknown. Assay: immunoSEQ multiplex PCR; the TCRdb copy retains only in-frame clones and omits some. The sample lists about 87,000 clones, 80% to 85% occurring once. These data originate in a study of PD-L1 blockade in urothelial cancer. Overall study context: When patients started atezolizumab in about 2014, it was given at 1,200 mg intravenously every 3 weeks.

General study results and limits: In blood at 3 weeks, tumor-associated clones expanded more among patients with durable benefit.

Indicated time point: pretreatment peripheral blood. Patients had urothelial carcinoma that was locally advanced or metastatic. The study collected 1 to 8 samples per patient, pretreatment and on-treatment. Trimming shortened V by 1 base and J by 7 bases, and 13 bases separated the two germline ends. CDR1 and CDR2 from the germline V gene are SGHAT and FQNNGV. The CDR3 extends over 14 amino acids. The specimen was PBMCs, collected around atezolizumab (anti-PD-L1) treatment. The chain is built from TRBV11-2 and TRBJ1-1, with D hard to call. The sequence was collected from a man aged 55-75 years with urothelial cancer. The CDR3 coding sequence is TGTGCCAGCAGCTTAGTAGCGGGGAAGGGTGAAGCTTTCTTT. Its translation is CASSLVAGKGEAFF.